This paragraph reports one T cell receptor beta chain. The antigen remains unidentified. Amplification yielded TCR beta CDR3 regions, with RNA transcripts as the source. A set of HTBI primers served as the primers for a first-round RT-PCR of the TCR CDR3. From the multiplex PCR reads, TCRdb called clonotypes with MiXCR, one entry per CDR3 protein. The profile shows hundreds of thousands of distinct CDR3 sequences, roughly 20% of them singletons. The data are from a study of T cells in Graves' hyperthyroidism and ophthalmopathy. Study results and caveats: A median 6.5 months before onset, the model predicted ophthalmopathy. Blood also showed most of the thyroid clonotypes that were expanded above 0.001.

Patients showing uncontrolled infection, other autoimmune disease, pregnancy or lactation were ineligible. Trimming took 7 bases from V and 4 from J, leaving 17 bases between them. CDR3 size: 15 residues. CDR1 MNHNS and CDR2 SASEGT come from the germline V gene. The TCR originated in a man younger than 40 with Graves' ophthalmopathy. The V and J genes are TRBV6-1 and TRBJ1-5; TRBD1 is a possible D gene (6 bases). The material sequenced was blood. The DNA of the CDR3 is TGTGCCAGCAATCCACAGGGAGGAGGAAATCAGCCCCAGCATTTT. Encoded protein: CASNPQGGGNQPQHF.